This TCR beta chain derives from a study of human T cells and chemical hapten exposure. Across the study: There were per-sample TCR yield variations, arising mainly from small pooled library volume differences. Findings of the study overall: Sensitizing to DPC left TCRs with a frequency above 1 in 1000 unaltered.

The authors extracted total RNA from unfractionated whole blood. Single cDNA molecules in the library carried unique molecular identifiers attached during preparation. Original handling: Sample-level TCR yields exhibited a median of about 91,000, with a range of about 20,000 to 750,000. TCRdb re-called the reads through MiXCR, storing one row per CDR3 protein. The V and J calls come from TCRdb's annotation, not from the publication. The data hold 100,000 to 150,000 distinct CDR3 sequences, with approximately 9.3% observed a single time. The germline CDR1 and CDR2 sequences are SQVTM and ANQGSEA. This CDR3 contains 13 residues. Trimming took 7 bases from V and 5 from J, leaving 17 bases between them. As concerns this clonotype: Its antigen is unidentified. A read error may be the cause here, since a much bigger clone is one base away.

Specimen: whole blood. V usage is TRBV29-1 and J usage is TRBJ1-1; maybe TRBD1 (5 bases). The sequence came from a human donor in good health. Some clones in this sample may be carry-over from other donors' samples. In nucleotides, the CDR3 is TGCAGCGCATCCTGGGCAGGGAGAACTGAAGCTTTCTTT. The encoded protein is CSASWAGRTEAFF.